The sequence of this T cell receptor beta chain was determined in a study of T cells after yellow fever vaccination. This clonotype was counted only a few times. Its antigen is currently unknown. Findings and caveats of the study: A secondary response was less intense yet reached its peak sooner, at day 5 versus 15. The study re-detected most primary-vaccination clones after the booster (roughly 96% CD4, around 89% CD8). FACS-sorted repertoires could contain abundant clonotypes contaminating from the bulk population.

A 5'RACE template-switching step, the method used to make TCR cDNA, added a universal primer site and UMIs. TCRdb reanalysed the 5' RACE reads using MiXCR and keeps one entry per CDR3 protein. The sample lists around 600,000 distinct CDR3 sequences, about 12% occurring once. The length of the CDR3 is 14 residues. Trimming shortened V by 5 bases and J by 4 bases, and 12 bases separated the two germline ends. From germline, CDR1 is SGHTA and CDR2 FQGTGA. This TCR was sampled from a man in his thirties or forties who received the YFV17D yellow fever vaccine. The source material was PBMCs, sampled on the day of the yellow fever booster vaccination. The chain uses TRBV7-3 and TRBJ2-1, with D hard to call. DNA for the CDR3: TGTGCCAGCAGCATGGGTGAGAATTACAATGAGCAGTTCTTC. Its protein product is CASSMGENYNEQFF.